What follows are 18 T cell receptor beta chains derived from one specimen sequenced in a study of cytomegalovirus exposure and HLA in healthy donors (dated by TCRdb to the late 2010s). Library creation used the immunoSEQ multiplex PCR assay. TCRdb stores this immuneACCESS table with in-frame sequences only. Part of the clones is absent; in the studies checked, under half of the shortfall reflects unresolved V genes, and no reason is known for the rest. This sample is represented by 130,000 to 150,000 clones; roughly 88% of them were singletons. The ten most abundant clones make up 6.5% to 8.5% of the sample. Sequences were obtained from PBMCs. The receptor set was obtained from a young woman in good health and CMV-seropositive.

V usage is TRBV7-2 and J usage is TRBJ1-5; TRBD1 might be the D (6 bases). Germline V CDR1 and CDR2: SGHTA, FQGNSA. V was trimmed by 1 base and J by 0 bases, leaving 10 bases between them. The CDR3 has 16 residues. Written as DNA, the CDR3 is TGTGCCAGCAGCTTAGGGACAGTGTATAGCAATCAGCCCCAGCATTTT. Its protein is CASSLGTVYSNQPQHF. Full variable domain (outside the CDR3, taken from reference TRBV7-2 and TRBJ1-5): GAGVSQSPSNKVTEKGKDVELRCDPISGHTALYWYRQSLGQGLEFLIYFQGNSAPDKSGLPSDRFSAERTGGSVSTLTIQRTQQEDSAVYLCASSLGTVYSNQPQHFGDGTRLSIL.

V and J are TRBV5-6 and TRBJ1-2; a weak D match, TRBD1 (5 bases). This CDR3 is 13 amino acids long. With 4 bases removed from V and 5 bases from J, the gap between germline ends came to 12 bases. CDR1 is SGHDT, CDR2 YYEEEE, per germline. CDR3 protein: CASSMAGMYGYTF. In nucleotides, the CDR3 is TGTGCCAGCAGCATGGCAGGGATGTATGGCTACACCTTC.

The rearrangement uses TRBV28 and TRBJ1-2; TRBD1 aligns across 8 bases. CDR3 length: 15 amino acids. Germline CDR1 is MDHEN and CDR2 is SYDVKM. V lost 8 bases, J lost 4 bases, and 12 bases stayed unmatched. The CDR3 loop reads CASSPIGQGLYGYTF. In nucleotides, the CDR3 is TGTGCCAGCTCCCCCATTGGACAGGGACTCTATGGCTACACCTTC.

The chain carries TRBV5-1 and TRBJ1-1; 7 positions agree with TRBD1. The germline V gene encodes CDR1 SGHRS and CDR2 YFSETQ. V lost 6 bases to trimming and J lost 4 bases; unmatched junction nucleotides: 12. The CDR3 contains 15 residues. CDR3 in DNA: TGCGCCAGCAAAAACGAGCCTGGGACAGCCACTGAAGCTTTCTTT. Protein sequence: CASKNEPGTATEAFF.

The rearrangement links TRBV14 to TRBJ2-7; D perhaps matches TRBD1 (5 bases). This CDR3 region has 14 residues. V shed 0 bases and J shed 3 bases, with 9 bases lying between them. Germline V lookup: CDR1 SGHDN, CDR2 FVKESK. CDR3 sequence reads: CASSQEGPYYEQYF. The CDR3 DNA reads TGTGCCAGCAGCCAAGAGGGGCCCTACTACGAGCAGTACTTC.

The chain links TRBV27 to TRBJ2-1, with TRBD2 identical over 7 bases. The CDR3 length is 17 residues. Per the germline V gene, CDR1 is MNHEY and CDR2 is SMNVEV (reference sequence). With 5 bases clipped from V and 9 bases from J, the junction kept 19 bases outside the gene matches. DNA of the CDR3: TGTGCCAGCAGTCCCCGCCGACTTTCGGTTGGGGGGGGTGAGCAGTTCTTC. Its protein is CASSPRRLSVGGGEQFF.

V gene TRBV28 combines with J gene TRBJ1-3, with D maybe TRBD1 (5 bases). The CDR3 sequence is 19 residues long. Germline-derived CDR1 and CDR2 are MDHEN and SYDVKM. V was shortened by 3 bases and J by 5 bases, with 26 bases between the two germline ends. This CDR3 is CASSFRGRGLLAERNTIYF. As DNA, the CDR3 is TGTGCCAGCAGTTTCCGAGGTAGGGGCTTGTTGGCAGAGAGAAACACCATATATTTT.

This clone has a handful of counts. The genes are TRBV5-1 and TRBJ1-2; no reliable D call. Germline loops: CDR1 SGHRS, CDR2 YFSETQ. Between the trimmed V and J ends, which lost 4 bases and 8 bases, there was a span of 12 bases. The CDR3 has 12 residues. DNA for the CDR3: TGCGCCAGCAGCGACCAGAGGGAAGGCTACACCTTC. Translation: CASSDQREGYTF.

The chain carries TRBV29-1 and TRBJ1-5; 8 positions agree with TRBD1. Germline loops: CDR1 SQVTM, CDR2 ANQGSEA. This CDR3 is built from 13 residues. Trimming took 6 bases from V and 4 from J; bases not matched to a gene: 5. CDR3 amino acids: CSVRTGRNQPQHF. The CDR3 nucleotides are TGCAGCGTGAGGACAGGGAGGAATCAGCCCCAGCATTTT. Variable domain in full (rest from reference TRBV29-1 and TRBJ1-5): SAVISQKPSRDICQRGTSLTIQCQVDSQVTMMFWYRQQPGQSLTLIATANQGSEATYESGFVIDKFPISRPNLTFSTLTVSNMSPEDSSIYLCSVRTGRNQPQHFGDGTRLSIL.

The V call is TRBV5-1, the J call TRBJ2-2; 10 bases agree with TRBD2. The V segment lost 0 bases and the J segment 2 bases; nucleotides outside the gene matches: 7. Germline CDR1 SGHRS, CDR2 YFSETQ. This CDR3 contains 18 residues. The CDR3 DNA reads TGCGCCAGCAGCTTGGATATAGCGGGAGGCTCAAACACCGGGGAGCTGTTTTTT. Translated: CASSLDIAGGSNTGELFF.

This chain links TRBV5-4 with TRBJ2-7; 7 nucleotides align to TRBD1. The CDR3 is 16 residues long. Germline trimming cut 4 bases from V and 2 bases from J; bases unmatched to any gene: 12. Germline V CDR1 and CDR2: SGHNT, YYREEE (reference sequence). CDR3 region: CASSPGFGTVTYEQYF. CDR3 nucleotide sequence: TGTGCCAGCAGCCCCGGATTTGGGACAGTTACCTACGAGCAGTACTTC. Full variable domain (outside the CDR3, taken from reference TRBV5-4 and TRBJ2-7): ETGVTQSPTHLIKTRGQQVTLRCSSQSGHNTVSWYQQALGQGPQFIFQYYREEENGRGNFPPRFSGLQFPNYSSELNVNALELDDSALYLCASSPGFGTVTYEQYFGPGTRLTVT.

CDR3 protein: CASSPRGQGNYGYTF. The CDR3 nucleotides are TGCGCCAGCAGCCCACGTGGACAGGGGAACTATGGCTACACCTTC. This rearrangement joins TRBV5-1 to TRBJ1-2, with TRBD1 matching over 9 bases. The CDR3 is 15 residues long. The V and J ends lost 4 bases and 2 bases, in that order; junction bases with no gene match: 6. Germline assignment: CDR1 SGHRS and CDR2 YFSETQ.

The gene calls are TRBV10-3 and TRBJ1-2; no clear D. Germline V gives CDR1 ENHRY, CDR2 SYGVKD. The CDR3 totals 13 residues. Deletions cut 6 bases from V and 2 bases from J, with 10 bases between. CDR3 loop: CAISLNSNYGYTF. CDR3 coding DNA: TGTGCCATCAGCCTCAACAGCAACTATGGCTACACCTTC.

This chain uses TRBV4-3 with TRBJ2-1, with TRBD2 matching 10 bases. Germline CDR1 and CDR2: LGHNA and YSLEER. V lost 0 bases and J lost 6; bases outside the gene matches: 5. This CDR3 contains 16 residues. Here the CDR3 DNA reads TGCGCCAGCAGCCAAGACCTTATAGCGGGGGGCAATGAGCAGTTCTTC. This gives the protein CASSQDLIAGGNEQFF.

The CDR3 DNA follows: TGTGCCAGCAGTTTATACAACGAGCAGTACTTC. Amino acid sequence: CASSLYNEQYF. The rearrangement links TRBV28 to TRBJ2-7; D unclear. There are 11 residues in the CDR3. V lost 1 base and J 5 bases, leaving 3 bases between the germline ends. Germline V gives CDR1 MDHEN, CDR2 SYDVKM.

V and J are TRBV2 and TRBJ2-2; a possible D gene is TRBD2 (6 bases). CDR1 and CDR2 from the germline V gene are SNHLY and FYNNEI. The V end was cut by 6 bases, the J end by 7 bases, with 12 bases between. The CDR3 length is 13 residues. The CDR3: CASRTDGGGELFF. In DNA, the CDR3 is TGTGCCAGCAGGACAGACGGGGGCGGGGAGCTGTTTTTT.

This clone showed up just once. The CDR3 DNA sequence: TGCGCCAGCAGCGGCGGGACTATCGTAAGCAATGAGCAGTTCTTC. This gives the protein CASSGGTIVSNEQFF. The gene calls are TRBV5-1 and TRBJ2-1; 7 bases fit TRBD2. The CDR3 covers 15 residues. Losses at the gene ends were 4 bases for V and 6 bases for J; bases not matched to a gene: 10. Germline loops: CDR1 SGHRS, CDR2 YFSETQ.

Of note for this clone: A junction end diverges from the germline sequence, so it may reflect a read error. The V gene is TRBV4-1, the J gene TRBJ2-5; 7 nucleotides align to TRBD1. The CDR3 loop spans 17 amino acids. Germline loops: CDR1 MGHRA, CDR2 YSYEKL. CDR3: CASRQGAGGVSKETQYF. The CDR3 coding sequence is TGCGCCAGCAGGCAAGGGGCAGGGGGTGTGTCGAAAGAGACCCAGTACTTC.